The 3 T cell receptor beta chains below all came from one sample that was sequenced in a study of vaccination effects on CD4 cells after COVID-19. Sequencing was performed with immunoSEQ multiplex PCR; in TCRdb, only in-frame clones are kept and a portion is missing. Among about 72,000 clones listed, over 70% were seen once. Their specific antigens are unknown. Using viral peptide pools, the ViraFEST assay grew out antigen-specific CD4+ T cells prior to sequencing. An approximately 10-day culture period preceded the isolation of CD4+ T cells. The vaccine given was either BNT162b2 or mRNA-1273, in two doses. The sequenced sample was CD4+ T cells from PBMCs cultured with HCoV-229E spike peptides, obtained after COVID-19 vaccination. Source of these receptors: a human donor who received a COVID-19 vaccine.

The chain combines TRBV24-1 with TRBJ2-3; tentative D call: TRBD2 (6 bases). The V gene lost 1 base and the J gene lost 2 bases, with 15 bases spanning the gap. The CDR3 is 17 amino acids. Germline V CDR1 and CDR2: KGHDR, SFDVKD. CDR3 loop: CATSDLTGVSTTDTQYF. CDR3 coding DNA: TGTGCCACCAGTGATTTAACGGGGGTGTCAACCACAGATACGCAGTATTTT.

This chain uses TRBV6-5 with TRBJ2-1; 11 bases line up with TRBD2. CDR1 and CDR2 from the germline V gene are MNHEY and SVGAGI. This CDR3 comprises 15 residues. Trimming cost V 7 bases and J 9 bases; bases outside gene matches: 11. CDR3 coding DNA: TGTGCCAGCAAGCTTAGCGGGGGGGCCTCAGGTGAGCAGTTCTTC. Its translation: CASKLSGGASGEQFF.

The chain joins TRBV6-6 to TRBJ1-5; D ambiguous. V was shortened by 2 bases and J by 0 bases, with 8 bases between the two germline ends. This CDR3 comprises 15 residues. Germline V CDR1 and CDR2: MNHNY, SVGAGI (reference sequence). CDR3 loop: CASSYRPVSNQPQHF. The CDR3 DNA reads as TGTGCCAGCAGTTACCGGCCCGTTAGCAATCAGCCCCAGCATTTT.